The rows below give T cell receptor beta chains drawn from one sample of a study of siplizumab effects on memory and regulatory T cells. The assay was immunoSEQ multiplex PCR, and TCRdb's table has in-frame clones only and misses some. The data show about 40,000 clones, about 89% seen once. What was sequenced was naive CD4+ T cells sorted from blood. These receptors came from a human donor in good health. The CDR3 runs from the conserved cysteine through the conserved F or W. Fields, in order: V gene, J gene, D gene, clone size, CDR3 DNA, CDR3 protein. The D gene is left open where the match is weak. Size is stated for part of the rows, as once, few or many counts, or as a class when the clone is expanded.

TRBV5-6	TRBJ2-5	.	.	TGTGCCAGCAGCTTGGTAGGACCCCAAGAGACCCAGTACTTC	CASSLVGPQETQYF
TRBV7-9	TRBJ2-2	.	.	TGTGCCAGCAGCTTAATGAGTAGGGTGGCCGGGGAGCTGTTTTTT	CASSLMSRVAGELFF
TRBV6-6	TRBJ1-2	.	.	TGTGCCAGCAGACGGACAGAAAGGGCTAACTATGGCTACACCTTC	CASRRTERANYGYTF
TRBV11-2	TRBJ2-1	.	.	TGTGCCAGCAGCCAGGACGGCTACAATGAGCAGTTCTTC	CASSQDGYNEQFF
TRBV30	TRBJ2-3	.	.	TGTGCCTGGAGCGCATCGGGGGGCACAGATACGCAGTATTTT	CAWSASGGTDTQYF
TRBV10-3	TRBJ2-1	TRBD2	.	TGTGCCATCAGTATTCTTAGCGGGAGAGACAATGAGCAGTTCTTC	CAISILSGRDNEQFF
TRBV7-6	TRBJ1-4	TRBD1	.	TGTGCCAGCAGCGACGGTGGGACAGTGAATGAAAAACTGTTTTTT	CASSDGGTVNEKLFF
TRBV2	TRBJ2-7	.	.	TGTGCCAGCAGGTTGGGGGCTACTGAGGGAGAGCAGTACTTC	CASRLGATEGEQYF
TRBV29-1	TRBJ2-1	.	.	TGCAGCGTTGGGGGGCTTATAGAGGAGCAGTTCTTC	CSVGGLIEEQFF
TRBV14	TRBJ2-1	.	.	TGTGCCAGCAGCCCTCGGGTACGCAATGAGCAGTTCTTC	CASSPRVRNEQFF
TRBV19	TRBJ2-1	TRBD1	.	TGTGCCAGTAGTTCCCCCGGGACAGGGTGGGATGAGCAGTTCTTC	CASSSPGTGWDEQFF
TRBV5-1	TRBJ2-3	TRBD1	.	TGCGCCAGCAGACAGGGGATCATCACAGATACGCAGTATTTT	CASRQGIITDTQYF
TRBV5-1	TRBJ2-7	.	.	TGCGCCAGCAGCTTGTGGGGCAGCTCCTACGAGCAGTACTTC	CASSLWGSSYEQYF
TRBV6-1	TRBJ2-3	.	.	TGTGCCGGCGGGAGGACAGGGGCAGGGGATACGCAGTATTTT	CAGGRTGAGDTQYF
TRBV5-1	TRBJ1-4	TRBD1	.	TGCGCCAGCAGCCGGGACAGTAAAGATGAAAAACTGTTTTTT	CASSRDSKDEKLFF
TRBV5-8	TRBJ2-3	TRBD2	.	TGTGCCAGCAGCCCAGGGGGGACTAGCGGGGCCACAGATACGCAGTATTTT	CASSPGGTSGATDTQYF
TRBV7-2	TRBJ1-5	.	.	TGTGCCAGCAGCTTAAAGGGAATTGGGAATCAGCCCCAGCATTTT	CASSLKGIGNQPQHF
TRBV25-1	TRBJ2-3	.	.	TGTGCCAGCAGTGAAGGGGTTTCCAGCACAGATACGCAGTATTTT	CASSEGVSSTDTQYF
TRBV6-5	TRBJ1-5	.	.	TGTGCCAGCAGTTACACAGCTTTGGGAGCCCAGCATTTT	CASSYTALGAQHF
TRBV6-5	TRBJ1-1	.	.	TGTGCCAGCAGTTACTCGCAGGGAAAGGTGAACACTGAAGCTTTCTTT	CASSYSQGKVNTEAFF
TRBV5-1	TRBJ1-5	.	.	TGCGCCAGCAGCTTGGCCCCGACAAACAATCAGCCCCAGCATTTT	CASSLAPTNNQPQHF
TRBV25-1	TRBJ2-2	.	.	TGTGCCAGCAGGAGTAGGGCAGACACCGGGGAGCTGTTTTTT	CASRSRADTGELFF
TRBV5-1	TRBJ2-1	.	.	TGCGCCAGCAGCCGCCAACAGAGAGAGGGTTACAATGAGCAGTTCTTC	CASSRQQREGYNEQFF
TRBV7-8	TRBJ1-2	.	.	TGTGCCAGCAGCCGTGCAGGCCGCAGGGAATCTAGCTATGGCTACACCTTC	CASSRAGRRESSYGYTF
TRBV10-1	TRBJ2-2	.	.	TGCGCCAGCAGTGAGTCGAGAGGGGACACCGGGGAGCTGTTTTTT	CASSESRGDTGELFF
TRBV16	TRBJ2-7	.	.	TGTGCCAGCAGCCACGACTCCTACGAGCAGTACTTC	CASSHDSYEQYF
TRBV7-2	TRBJ1-5	TRBD1	.	TGTGCCAGCAGCAAGGACAGGGGGAATCAGCCCCAGCATTTT	CASSKDRGNQPQHF
TRBV28	TRBJ2-1	.	.	TGTGCCAGCAGTTTTTTAGCACCCGGGAATGAGCAGTTCTTC	CASSFLAPGNEQFF
TRBV6-1	TRBJ1-3	.	.	TGTGCCAGCATTCCAGGGTCCGGAAACACCATATATTTT	CASIPGSGNTIYF
TRBV14	TRBJ2-3	.	.	TGTGCCAGCAGCCAAGATCGTTGGAGGGGGGGCCGCCCTGCAGATACGCAGTATTTT	CASSQDRWRGGRPADTQYF
TRBV2	TRBJ1-4	.	.	TGTGCCAGCAGTGAAAAGGGGTTTGAGAATGAAAAACTGTTTTTT	CASSEKGFENEKLFF
TRBV9	TRBJ1-1	TRBD1	.	TGTGCCAGCAGCGTAGCGGATGCAGGGGGCGCTGAATGTGCTGAAGCTTTCTTT	CASSVADAGGAECAEAFF
TRBV5-8	TRBJ1-2	TRBD1	.	TGTGCCAGCAGCCGGACAGGGGTGGGAGACTATGGCTACACCTTC	CASSRTGVGDYGYTF
TRBV2	TRBJ1-2	TRBD1	.	TGTGCCAGCAGCCCCGGACAGGGCCGTGTCCGCTATGGCTACACCTTC	CASSPGQGRVRYGYTF
TRBV5-6	TRBJ2-3	.	.	TGTGCCAGCAGCTTGGGCGGCGGGGCCCCGACAGATACGCAGTATTTT	CASSLGGGAPTDTQYF
TRBV6-1	TRBJ2-5	TRBD2	once	TGTGCCAGCAGTGAAAAGGAGCGGGGGCTTTCTTTTGAGACCCAGTACTTC	CASSEKERGLSFETQYF
TRBV5-1	TRBJ1-1	.	.	TGCGCCAGCAGCTTGGCCGGAGGGAACACTGAAGCTTTCTTT	CASSLAGGNTEAFF
TRBV29-1	TRBJ2-7	.	.	TGCAGCGTCGGGACTGTTACCTACGAGCAGTACTTC	CSVGTVTYEQYF
TRBV23-1	TRBJ1-5	TRBD1	.	TGCGCCAGCAGTCAACCGGGGACAGCCCCTAGCAATCAGCCCCAGCATTTT	CASSQPGTAPSNQPQHF
TRBV6-6	TRBJ2-7	.	.	TGTGCCAGCAGTTACCTCGACAGTTCTCACTACGAGCAGTACTTC	CASSYLDSSHYEQYF
TRBV10-1	TRBJ2-2	.	.	TGCGCCACTGGACTTAGCTTAGGAGGGGAGCTGTTTTTT	CATGLSLGGELFF
TRBV29-1	TRBJ2-1	.	.	TGCAGCGGGAGCTCCTACAATGAGCAGTTCTTC	CSGSSYNEQFF
TRBV6-5	TRBJ2-6	.	.	TGTGCCAGCAGTTACCGCTCGGAGCCTGGGGCCAACGTCCTGACTTTC	CASSYRSEPGANVLTF
TRBV5-4	TRBJ1-1	.	.	TGTGCCAGCAGCTCAAAACAGGGAATGGACACTGAAGCTTTCTTT	CASSSKQGMDTEAFF
TRBV9	TRBJ2-1	TRBD2	.	TGTGCCAGCAGCGTGTCTGGAGCGGGGGGGTACAATGAGCAGTTCTTC	CASSVSGAGGYNEQFF
TRBV10-1	TRBJ2-7	TRBD1	.	TGCGCCAGCAGCTCCGGGACAGCTTATTACGAGCAGTACTTC	CASSSGTAYYEQYF
TRBV5-1	TRBJ1-2	.	.	TGCGCCAGCAGCTTGGGACAGGAGCTAAACTATGGCTACACCTTC	CASSLGQELNYGYTF
TRBV6-5	TRBJ2-7	.	.	TGTGCCAGCAGTTACGCGTACTCCTCCTACGAGCAGTACTTC	CASSYAYSSYEQYF
TRBV7-8	TRBJ2-1	.	.	TGTGCCACCTGGGGGCCGCAATACAATGAGCAGTTCTTC	CATWGPQYNEQFF
TRBV21-1	TRBJ2-3	.	.	TGTGCCAGCAGCAAATGGGAGGAGGGGATCTCTAGCACAGATACGCAGTATTTT	CASSKWEEGISSTDTQYF
TRBV6-5	TRBJ2-3	.	.	TGTGCCAGCAGCCGTAGACAGGACACAGATACGCAGTATTTT	CASSRRQDTDTQYF